This T cell receptor (beta chain) stems from a study of shared clonotypes between healthy human individuals. Investigators divided CD4+ cells into CD45RA+ naive and CD45RA-negative memory subsets. The table came from immunoSEQ multiplex PCR; TCRdb's copy has only in-frame clones and leaves some out. The sample records about 520,000 clones, 90% to 97% being singletons. The sequenced sample was naive CD4+ T cells sorted from blood. Subset in this sample: CD45RA+ positively selected. The clonotype comes from a woman aged 25 to 39 in good health.

The CDR3 sequence: CASSLVGTSTDTQYF. As DNA, the CDR3 is TGTGCCAGCAGCTTGGTGGGGACTAGCACAGATACGCAGTATTTT. This chain joins TRBV5-8 and TRBJ2-3, with a weak D call TRBD2 (6 bases). The CDR3 contains 15 residues. Trimming removed 0 bases from V and 0 bases from J, with 8 bases in between. Germline lookup yields CDR1 SGHTS and CDR2 YDEGEE.